The 18 T cell receptor beta chains listed next were all sequenced from one sample in a study of T cells in localized non-small cell lung cancer. Libraries were prepared by immunoSEQ multiplex PCR; TCRdb keeps only in-frame clonotypes and omits some of them. This table holds around 48,000 clones, about 80% found once. The sequences come from peripheral blood, collected before any cancer treatment. Receptors were obtained from a man between 40 and 70 years old with stage I squamous cell lung carcinoma.

The chain uses TRBV6-1 and TRBJ2-2; 8 bases are a match to TRBD2. The CDR3 consists of 15 residues. V gave up 7 bases and J gave up 6 bases; unmatched junction bases: 10. Germline V lookup: CDR1 MNHNS, CDR2 SASEGT. CDR3: CASTERTGGAGELFF. The CDR3 coding sequence is TGTGCCAGCACCGAAAGAACGGGGGGGGCCGGGGAGCTGTTTTTT.

The chain couples TRBV11-3 to TRBJ2-2, with 8 nucleotides matching TRBD1. The CDR3 covers 14 residues. The ends lost 6 bases at V and 0 bases at J; junction bases unmatched: 0. CDR1 and CDR2 (germline): SGHNT, YENEEA. The CDR3 DNA sequence: TGTGCCAGCAGACAGGGGGCGAACACCGGGGAGCTGTTTTTT. Amino acid sequence: CASRQGANTGELFF.

This chain uses TRBV5-6 with TRBJ2-5, with D unresolved. CDR1 SGHDT and CDR2 YYEEEE come from the germline V gene. This CDR3 has 13 residues. V lost 0 bases and J 3 bases, leaving 6 bases between the germline ends. The chain's CDR3 is CASSLAREETQYF. The CDR3 coding sequence is TGTGCCAGCAGCTTGGCCCGGGAAGAGACCCAGTACTTC.

Details on this clone: The CDR3 does not end in the conserved phenylalanine or tryptophan, so this is likely a read error. CDR3 in amino acids: CASSQGRGGNMNTEAFL. The CDR3 DNA reads as TGCGCCAGCAGCCAAGGGAGAGGGGGGAACATGAACACTGAAGCTTTCCTT. The V and J genes are TRBV4-1 and TRBJ1-1; tentatively, D is TRBD1 (6 bases). Germline assignment: CDR1 MGHRA and CDR2 YSYEKL. V gave up 1 base and J gave up 0 bases, with 15 bases separating them. The CDR3 contains 17 residues.

Only a few counts were recorded for this clone. This chain joins TRBV2 and TRBJ2-7; D possibly uses TRBD1 or TRBD2 (7 bases each). V shed 3 bases and J shed 1 base, with 16 bases lying between them. CDR1 and CDR2 (germline): SNHLY, FYNNEI. The CDR3 loop spans 16 amino acids. Written as DNA, the CDR3 is TGTGCCAGCAGTGACAGGGGGGGCCTGGGATCCTACGAGCAGTACTTC. This sequence encodes CASSDRGGLGSYEQYF.

J is TRBJ2-7 and V is TRBV6-5, with TRBD2 as a possible D gene (5 bases). The CDR3 has 15 amino acids. In germline, CDR1 is MNHEY, CDR2 SVGAGI. V gave up 2 bases and J gave up 2 bases, with 13 bases separating them. CDR3 nucleotides: TGTGCCAGCAGTTACGGCGCGGGTTACGCCTACGAGCAGTACTTC. Its translation: CASSYGAGYAYEQYF.

This chain links TRBV11-2 with TRBJ2-7, with D possibly called TRBD1 or TRBD2 (5 bases each). V was trimmed by 4 bases and J by 4 bases, leaving 8 bases between them. The germline gives CDR1 SGHAT, CDR2 FQNNGV. CDR3 length: 12 residues. The CDR3 region has the DNA TGTGCCAGCAGCTCGGGACCTTACGAGCAGTACTTC. It is translated as CASSSGPYEQYF.

This chain links TRBV7-2 with TRBJ1-1; D ambiguous. This CDR3 has 13 residues. Germline V CDR1 and CDR2: SGHTA, FQGNSA. V was pared by 5 bases and J by 4 bases, with 11 bases between. CDR3 in amino acids: CASSARTGTEAFF. CDR3 coding DNA: TGTGCCAGCAGCGCCAGGACCGGCACTGAAGCTTTCTTT.

Here the CDR3 reads CASSVHFRQDPNQPQHF. CDR3 coding DNA: TGTGCCAGCAGCGTCCACTTCCGACAGGACCCCAATCAGCCCCAGCATTTT. This chain links TRBV7-8 with TRBJ1-5; weak D call: TRBD1 (6 bases). V was clipped by 5 bases and J by 3 bases, with 20 bases between them. CDR1 and CDR2 from the germline V gene are SGHVS and FQNEAQ. The CDR3 has 17 amino acids.

The V call is TRBV15, the J call TRBJ2-3, with D uncertain. Germline V lookup: CDR1 LNHNV, CDR2 YYDKDF (reference sequence). The CDR3 is 15 amino acids. Trimming cost V 1 base and J 2 bases, with 10 bases left between them. The chain's CDR3 is CATSRGLEHTDTQYF. The DNA for the CDR3 is TGTGCCACCAGCAGAGGACTTGAACACACAGATACGCAGTATTTT. Full variable domain (rest looked up from reference TRBV15 and TRBJ2-3): DAMVIQNPRYQVTQFGKPVTLSCSQTLNHNVMYWYQQKSSQAPKLLFHYYDKDFNNEADTPDNFQSRRPNTSFCFLDIRSPGLGDTAMYLCATSRGLEHTDTQYFGPGTRLTVL.

This clone was counted between two and nine times. The V and J genes are TRBV9 and TRBJ2-1, with TRBD1 matching over 9 bases. The germline V gene encodes CDR1 SGDLS and CDR2 YYNGEE. There are 16 residues in the CDR3. V shed 0 bases, J shed 4 bases, and the junction held 5 bases outside the gene matches. CDR3 in amino acids: CASSVDMGQGYNEQFF. The CDR3 DNA sequence: TGTGCCAGCAGCGTAGACATGGGACAGGGTTACAATGAGCAGTTCTTC.

The gene calls are TRBV11-1 and TRBJ1-2; tentative D call: TRBD1 (5 bases). V was cut by 1 base and J by 8 bases, with 17 bases left in between. CDR3 size: 15 residues. Germline loops: CDR1 SGHAT, CDR2 FQDESV (reference sequence). Here the CDR3 reads CASSLGPGSDYGYTF. DNA for the CDR3: TGTGCCAGCAGCTTAGGCCCAGGGTCGGATTACGGCTACACCTTC.

The rearrangement links TRBV6-5 to TRBJ2-1; 9 positions match TRBD2. This CDR3 contains 14 residues. CDR1 MNHEY and CDR2 SVGAGI come from the germline V gene. Trimming at V came to 0 bases and at J to 9 bases, leaving 3 bases not matched to a gene. CDR3 coding DNA: TGTGCCAGCAGTTACTCGGCGGGGGGGCGTGAGCAGTTCTTC. Amino acids: CASSYSAGGREQFF.

There are a few counts of this clone. The V gene is TRBV6-5, the J gene TRBJ2-2, with D uncertain. The CDR3 totals 10 residues. V shed 9 bases and J shed 5 bases, with 4 bases lying between them. Germline lookup yields CDR1 MNHEY and CDR2 SVGAGI. The CDR3 sequence: CASHTGELFF. For the CDR3, the DNA is TGTGCCAGTCATACCGGGGAGCTGTTTTTT.

This chain connects TRBV9 to TRBJ2-1, with 12 positions matching TRBD2. Losses at the gene ends were 2 bases for V and 8 bases for J; bases not matched to a gene: 8. The V gene's germline CDR1 is SGDLS and CDR2 YYNGEE. The CDR3 runs to 16 residues. CDR3 nucleotide sequence: TGTGCCAGCAGCGTCGTCCTAGCGGGGGGGCTCGATGAGCAGTTCTTC. Its protein is CASSVVLAGGLDEQFF.

J is TRBJ2-5 and V is TRBV9, with D perhaps TRBD2 (5 bases). This CDR3 comprises 15 residues. CDR1 and CDR2 from the germline V gene are SGDLS and YYNGEE. V was shortened by 2 bases and J by 1 base, with 12 bases between the two germline ends. The CDR3 DNA follows: TGTGCCAGCAGCGTTTACGGAGGCCCCCAAGAGACCCAGTACTTC. Amino acid sequence: CASSVYGGPQETQYF.

The V gene is TRBV30, the J gene TRBJ2-1; D is uncertain. The CDR3 consists of 11 residues. V lost 0 bases to trimming and J lost 9 bases, with 6 bases between them. Germline V gene sequence: CDR1 GTSNPN, CDR2 SVGIG (reference sequence). For the CDR3, the DNA is TGTGCCTGGAGTGTACAAGGTGAGCAGTTCTTC. This gives the protein CAWSVQGEQFF. The complete variable domain, with remaining parts taken from reference TRBV30 and TRBJ2-1, reads SQTIHQWPATLVQPVGSPLSLECTVEGTSNPNLYWYRQAAGRGLQLLFYSVGIGQISSEVPQNLSASRPQDRQFILSSKKLLLSDSGFYLCAWSVQGEQFFGPGTRLTVL.

This chain joins TRBV9 and TRBJ2-7; TRBD2 matches 10 bases. Germline-derived CDR1 and CDR2 are SGDLS and YYNGEE. V lost 4 bases to trimming and J lost 0 bases; unmatched junction nucleotides: 7. The CDR3 runs 16 residues. The CDR3 here is CASSPGSGGGSYEQYF. CDR3 in DNA: TGTGCCAGCAGCCCCGGAAGCGGGGGGGGCTCCTACGAGCAGTACTTC.